This is a list of T cell receptor beta chains from one sample in a study of CD8 T cells in Susac syndrome. TCRdb reanalysed the immunoSEQ multiplex PCR reads using MiXCR and keeps one entry per CDR3 protein. The sample includes 180,000 or so distinct CDR3 sequences, about 94% of them seen just once. Material for sequencing was CD4+ T cells from PBMCs. The source of these receptors is a human donor in good health. The CDR3 runs from the conserved cysteine through the conserved F or W. D genes are given only for firm matches. Rows may omit the clone size; those that give it use once, few, many or a size class.

d_call,j_call,clone_size,v_call,cdr3_nt,cdr3_aa
.,TRBJ1-1,.,TRBV9,TGTGCCAGCAGCGTAGACCAGTTGAACACTGAAGCTTTCTTT,CASSVDQLNTEAFF
.,TRBJ2-7,.,TRBV9,TGTGCCAGCAGCGCGTACAGGGAGGCCTACGAGCAGTACTTC,CASSAYREAYEQYF
.,TRBJ2-1,once,TRBV29-1,TGCAGCGTTGGGCGGGTGGGCAGCAATGAGCAGTTCTTC,CSVGRVGSNEQFF
.,TRBJ1-1,.,TRBV24-1,TGTGCCACCAGTGCCCGGTTCGGCACTGAAGCTTTCTTT,CATSARFGTEAFF
.,TRBJ2-3,.,TRBV30,TGTGCCTGGAGTGTAGGGCGAAATACGCAGTATTTT,CAWSVGRNTQYF
TRBD1,TRBJ1-4,.,TRBV30,TGTGCCTGGACCCGGACAGGGGGGAATGAAAAACTGTTTTTT,CAWTRTGGNEKLFF
TRBD2,TRBJ2-1,.,TRBV18,TGTGCCAGCTCACCAAAGACTAGCGGTCTGTCTTACAATGAGCAGTTCTTC,CASSPKTSGLSYNEQFF
TRBD1,TRBJ2-7,once,TRBV9,TGTGCCAGCAGCGAGACAGGGGAGAACGAGCAGTACTTC,CASSETGENEQYF
.,TRBJ2-1,.,TRBV20-1,TGCAGTGCTAGAACCGGGGAGCAGTTCTTC,CSARTGEQFF
TRBD2,TRBJ2-2,.,TRBV29-1,TGCAGCGTCAGCGGGACGACGTACATAACGAACACCGGGGAGCTGTTTTTT,CSVSGTTYITNTGELFF
.,TRBJ1-6,.,TRBV3-1,TGTGCCAGCAGCCAAGATAGTGGCTGGGGTTCACCCCTCCACTTT,CASSQDSGWGSPLHF
.,TRBJ1-2,.,TRBV2,TGTGCCAGCACGGTCAGGGATGGCTACACCTTC,CASTVRDGYTF
.,TRBJ2-1,.,TRBV5-4,TGTGCCAGCAGCTTGGAATTAGTTGTGTACAATGAGCAGTTCTTC,CASSLELVVYNEQFF
.,TRBJ2-3,.,TRBV2,TGTGCCAGCAGGCCCCTAGTCCCAGATACGCAGTATTTT,CASRPLVPDTQYF
.,TRBJ2-3,.,TRBV20-1,TGCAGTGCTAAGGGGGGGACTAGCACAGATACGCAGTATTTT,CSAKGGTSTDTQYF
.,TRBJ2-7,.,TRBV20-1,TGCAGTGCGCCACCAGCGGGCACCTCCTACGAGCAGTACTTC,CSAPPAGTSYEQYF
.,TRBJ2-3,.,TRBV30,TGTGCCTGGAGTGTACTCGCGACCGGGACAGATACGCAGTATTTT,CAWSVLATGTDTQYF
.,TRBJ2-3,.,TRBV7-2,TGTGCCAGCAGCTCACCCCATCTTGGGAGAGGGGCGCAGTATTTT,CASSSPHLGRGAQYF
.,TRBJ2-1,.,TRBV20-1,TGCAGTGCTAGAGCCCACCCTCTTGGCGCGTCCTCCTACAATGAGCAGTTCTTC,CSARAHPLGASSYNEQFF
TRBD2,TRBJ2-1,few,TRBV11-1,TGTGCCAGCAGCCCCAGGGGTCGGGGACTAGCGGACAATGAGCAGTTCTTC,CASSPRGRGLADNEQFF
TRBD2,TRBJ2-3,.,TRBV20-1,TGCAGTGCTAGACCCCCTTGGCGCGGGAGAGCCACAGATACGCAGTATTTT,CSARPPWRGRATDTQYF
.,TRBJ2-2,.,TRBV28,TGTGCCAGCAGAGTGGGTTCGGGGTCCGGGGAGCTGTTTTTT,CASRVGSGSGELFF
.,TRBJ1-1,.,TRBV20-1,TGCAGTGCGGCACGGGCGGGGGGCACTGAAGCTTTCTTT,CSAARAGGTEAFF
TRBD2,TRBJ2-1,.,TRBV2,TGTGCCAGCAGAAAGCGGGAGGAAGGCAATGAGCAGTTCTTC,CASRKREEGNEQFF
TRBD1,TRBJ1-5,.,TRBV20-1,TGCAGTGCTTTAACAGGGGGCGATCAGCCCCAGCATTTT,CSALTGGDQPQHF
TRBD1,TRBJ2-7,.,TRBV29-1,TGCAGCGTTGTTTCAGGGGGCTACGAGCAGTACTTC,CSVVSGGYEQYF
.,TRBJ2-1,.,TRBV19,TGTGCCAGTAGTATCGTGGCGAGGGACAATGAGCAGTTCTTC,CASSIVARDNEQFF
TRBD2,TRBJ2-1,once,TRBV7-2,TGTGCCAGCAGCTCCCAGCGGGGGAACTACAATGAGCAGTTCTTC,CASSSQRGNYNEQFF
.,TRBJ2-7,.,TRBV30,TGTGCCTGGAGCGACATACATGGGAGCAGCTACGAGCAGTACTTC,CAWSDIHGSSYEQYF
.,TRBJ2-1,.,TRBV12-3/TRBV12-4,TGTGCCAGCAGTTTCGGAGGGTTCAATGAGCAGTTCTTC,CASSFGGFNEQFF
.,TRBJ2-1,.,TRBV3-1,TGTGCCAGCAGCCAAGGATGGGGGGCCTACAATGAGCAGTTCTTC,CASSQGWGAYNEQFF
TRBD1,TRBJ2-2,.,TRBV7-9,TGTGCCACCGGGACAGTAACGAACACCGGGGAGCTGTTTTTT,CATGTVTNTGELFF
.,TRBJ2-7,.,TRBV7-9,TGTGCCAGCAGCTTAACCTCCTCCCGGGGGTCCTACGAGCAGTACTTC,CASSLTSSRGSYEQYF